Sequencing of this T cell receptor (beta chain) was carried out in a study of molecular identifiers for immune sequencing clone quantification. Whole-study context: In the replicates, RNA derived from about 19,000 or 110,000 naive CD8 cells was divided into five parts, and four were sequenced. Findings of the study overall: In naive cells, clones above 20 RNA copies held under 1% of molecules, whereas in effector cells they held over 99%.

Germline lookup yields CDR1 DFQATT and CDR2 SNEGSKA (reference sequence). The CDR3 sequence is 16 residues long. Unmatched junction bases numbered 10, after V lost 0 bases and J lost 3 bases. This clonotype was recorded many times. The antigen remains unidentified. Both previously described methods and listed TCR primers were employed to make bulk TCR libraries. MiXCR was run by TCRdb on the PCR reads, yielding one entry per CDR3 protein. The data contain 60,000 to 70,000 distinct CDR3 sequences, 15% to 20% of them seen just once; the ten biggest clones take up over 1.3%. The sample was naive CD8+ T cells from blood, with Jurkat cell RNA spiked in. The subset: FACS-sorted CD8+CD4-CCR7+CD45RA+ naive T cells. V and J are TRBV20-1 and TRBJ2-7; 8 bases map to TRBD2. The sequence came from a human donor in good health. Some libraries in this study had Jurkat cell RNA spiked in. CDR3 DNA sequence: TGCAGTGCTAGAGACCCCCCCCCGAGCGGGAGCTACGAGCAGTACTTC. This encodes CSARDPPPSGSYEQYF.